This TCR beta chain originates from a study of T cells in localized non-small cell lung cancer. General study results and limits: Longer overall survival was seen with higher T cell density measured in blood.

To note about this clone: The antigen is unknown.

Assay used: immunoSEQ multiplex PCR; TCRdb lists only in-frame clones, some missing. The sample lists tens of thousands of clones, about 90% occurring once. The CDR3 spans 17 residues. V shed 4 bases and J 0 bases; nucleotides not matched to a gene: 7. Germline V gene sequence: CDR1 SGHDT, CDR2 YYEEEE. The sequenced sample was peripheral blood, obtained before any cancer treatment. The V gene is TRBV5-6, the J gene TRBJ1-4; TRBD1 aligns across 9 bases. The TCR was taken from a female donor of 60 years or more with stage I lung adenocarcinoma. CDR3 sequence: CASSRTGGETTNEKLFF. CDR3 nucleotides: TGTGCCAGCAGCCGAACAGGGGGCGAAACAACTAATGAAAAACTGTTTTTT.